The count of the clone carrying this TCR beta chain is one. The data stem from a study of blood T cell repertoires in COVID-19. Study overall: The origin of the acute and convalescent COVID-19 samples was the United States, Italy and Spain. The analysed material was cDNA or gDNA that came from T cells, B-cell-depleted T cells, or PBMCs.

Sequencing used immunoSEQ multiplex PCR; TCRdb keeps in-frame clones, though not all of them. The data contain about 99,000 clones, roughly nine tenths of them singletons. Trimming left V 6 bases short and J 2 bases short, with 17 bases between. The CDR3 runs to 16 residues. Germline lookup yields CDR1 MNHEY and CDR2 SMNVEV (reference sequence). The chain couples TRBV27 to TRBJ2-1; a possible D gene is TRBD1 (6 bases). The sequencing sample was made of peripheral blood. The clonotype comes from a man aged 45-60 years in a cohort sampled during active COVID-19. DNA of the CDR3: TGTGCCAGCAGCCCAGGACAGCTCCAAACCTACAATGAGCAGTTCTTC. It specifies CASSPGQLQTYNEQFF.